This TCR beta chain comes out of a study of blood T cells in healthy people across ages (dated by TCRdb to between 2015 and 2016). General notes on the study: Template switching captured roughly one uniquely barcoded TCR beta cDNA molecule per two T cells in model experiments. Age-related changes in TCR beta repertoire diversity were measured in the study by deep sequencing normalized with unique cDNA molecular identifiers. The donors were split into four age groups: young (average about 16 years), middle-aged (over 35), aged (approximately 59) and long-lived (approximately 80). Donors of different ages were randomly distributed across sequencing lanes to avoid experimental bias. For two donors (one aged 18 to 30 and one aged 80 or older), the study analyzed two additional independent replicas of 1 million unique cDNA reads from the same blood draw.

With respect to this clonotype: There is no known antigen for this receptor. The record has no base qualities; no much larger clone is one base away.

Findings and caveats that apply to the study as a whole: Because donor CMV infection status was unknown, age-related changes in expanded clonotypes were potentially confounded. There was a strong correlation between observed TCR beta diversity and the percentage of naive T cells measured by flow cytometry. Bulk unsorted PBMC profiling prevented conclusive comparison of naive and antigen-experienced compartments. The long-lived group showed more naive CD4+ T cells, fewer expanded clones and increased TCR diversity than the aged group, suggesting age selection. Estimates of total diversity based on one million sequenced T cells were considered lower bounds and underestimates. As age increased, observed TCR beta diversity per million T cells dropped in a roughly linear way, and a significant reduction was already evident by age 40.

Libraries were built with 5' RACE. The second PCR ran for roughly 7 to 12 cycles and used a J-beta primer mix along with a sample-barcoded 5' primer. A template-switch 5' adaptor carrying 12 random nucleotides introduced a unique molecular identifier onto each TCR beta cDNA molecule. At least 2.5 million CDR3-containing paired-end reads were obtained from each sample. All of the RNA was converted into first-strand cDNA using the Mint cDNA synthesis kit, with a TRBC-specific oligonucleotide serving as the primer. All cDNA was treated with uracil-DNA glycosylase and then went through a first 18-cycle PCR with the universal primers M1SS and BC2_uni_R. Turning to the authors' computational methods: For normalization, 1 million high-quality reads, each with a distinct molecular identifier, were randomly selected from each sample. Instead of being binned into consensus sequences, reads that shared molecular identifiers were thrown out. MiTCR, run with a Q25 quality threshold and the strictest error-elimination algorithm, handled CDR3 identification, clonotype clustering and error correction. A nonparametric unseen species model with Euler transformation was used to estimate lower-bound total TCR beta diversity. In TCRdb, the public reads were trimmed at Q25 with fastp and aligned with MiXCR, with productive beta chains retained. Entries are consolidated by CDR3 protein sequence, retaining the most common genes and DNA. TCRdb, rather than the study authors, made the V and J calls. This sample holds some 1,800,000 distinct CDR3 sequences; roughly two fifths were observed only once. The ten most abundant clones make up roughly 23% of the sample.

Donors were a few dozen systemically healthy Caucasian individuals from Russia aged roughly 6 to 100 years. Each donor gave approximately 10 milliliters of peripheral blood, collected into EDTA-treated Vacutainer tubes. Ficoll-Paque density-gradient centrifugation was used to isolate PBMCs, with at least 6.5 million obtained per sample. Total RNA was extracted from PBMCs with Trizol reagent, with at least 6 micrograms obtained per sample. The percentages of naive CD45RAhigh/CD27high T cells were determined by flow cytometry on a PBMC aliquot from every donor. The receptor was derived from a human donor in good health. The sample consisted of blood.

Read as DNA, the sequence is TGTGCCAGCAGCCAAGCGACAGTAGCTTCATATTACGAGCAGTACTTC. Translation gives CASSQATVASYYEQYF. The chain is made from TRBV3-1 and TRBJ2-5, with TRBD1 as a weak D call on 5 bases. The J call may be mistaken, given a closer DNA end match to TRBJ2-7. The CDR3, cysteine through phenylalanine, is 16 amino acids long. Just CDR3 DNA is preserved here, 48 bases in frame from base 1. The germline V gene (reference sequence) sets CDR1 to LGHDT and CDR2 to YNNKEL.